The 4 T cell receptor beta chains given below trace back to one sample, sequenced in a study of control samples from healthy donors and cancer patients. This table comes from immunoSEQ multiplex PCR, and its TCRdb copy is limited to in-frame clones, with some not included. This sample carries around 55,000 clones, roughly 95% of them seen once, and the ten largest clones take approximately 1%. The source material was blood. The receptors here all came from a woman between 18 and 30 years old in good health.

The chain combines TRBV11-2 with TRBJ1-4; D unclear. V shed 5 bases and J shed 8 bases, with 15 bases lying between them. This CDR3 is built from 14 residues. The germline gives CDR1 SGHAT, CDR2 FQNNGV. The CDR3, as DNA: TGTGCCAGCAGCAAATTGCGGACTTCGGAAAAACTGTTTTTT. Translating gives CASSKLRTSEKLFF.

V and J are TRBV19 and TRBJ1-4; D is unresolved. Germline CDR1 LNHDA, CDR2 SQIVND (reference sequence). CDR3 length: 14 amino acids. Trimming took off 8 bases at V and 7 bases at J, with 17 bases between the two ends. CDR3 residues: CASSDPGIGEKLFF. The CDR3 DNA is TGTGCCAGTTCAGACCCAGGAATAGGTGAAAAACTGTTTTTT.

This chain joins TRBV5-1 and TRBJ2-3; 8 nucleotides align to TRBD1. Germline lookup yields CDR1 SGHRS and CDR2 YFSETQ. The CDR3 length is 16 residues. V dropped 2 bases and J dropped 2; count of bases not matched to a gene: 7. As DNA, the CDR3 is TGCGCCAGCAGCTTAGGGACAGGATTCCCCACAGATACGCAGTATTTT. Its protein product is CASSLGTGFPTDTQYF.

CDR3 residues: CASSFYGTTPAYEQYF. As DNA, the CDR3 is TGTGCCAGCAGCTTTTATGGGACCACCCCAGCCTACGAGCAGTACTTC. The chain uses TRBV7-9 and TRBJ2-7; D tentatively fits TRBD1 or TRBD2 (5 bases each). The CDR3 consists of 16 residues. Germline values: CDR1 SEHNR, CDR2 FQNEAQ (reference sequence). Between the trimmed V and J ends, which lost 3 bases and 2 bases, there was a span of 17 bases.